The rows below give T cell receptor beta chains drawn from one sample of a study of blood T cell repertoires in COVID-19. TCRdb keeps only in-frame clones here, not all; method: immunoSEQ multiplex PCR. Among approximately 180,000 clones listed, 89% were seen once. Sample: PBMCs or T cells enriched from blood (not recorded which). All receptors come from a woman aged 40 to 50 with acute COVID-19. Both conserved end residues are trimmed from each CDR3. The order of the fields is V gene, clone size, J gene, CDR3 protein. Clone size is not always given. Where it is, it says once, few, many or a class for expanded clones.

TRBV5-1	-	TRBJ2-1	ASATQGYSSYNEQF
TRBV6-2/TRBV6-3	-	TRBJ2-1	ASSSGLAGEVEQF
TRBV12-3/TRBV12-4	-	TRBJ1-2	ASSITGGYT
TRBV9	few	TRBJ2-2	ASSVDTSGNTGELF
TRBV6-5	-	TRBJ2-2	ASRQTNTGELF
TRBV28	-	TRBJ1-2	ASSQGNYGYT
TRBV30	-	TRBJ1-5	AWSVRANQPQH
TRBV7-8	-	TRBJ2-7	ASIRYAGGEEQY
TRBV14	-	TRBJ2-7	ASSQLDSGDYEQY
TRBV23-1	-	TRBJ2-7	ASSHRTGLRETSGVWGADEQY
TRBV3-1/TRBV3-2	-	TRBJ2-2	ASSQAYGTSGGVWTGELF
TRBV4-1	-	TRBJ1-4	ASSQGLEGAGEKLF
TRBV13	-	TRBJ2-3	ASSSSGDQVSAGASADTQY
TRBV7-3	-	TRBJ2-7	ASSLTGGGQDEQY
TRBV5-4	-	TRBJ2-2	ASSLFSGSAGTGELF
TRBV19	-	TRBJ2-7	ASSLGLDYEQY
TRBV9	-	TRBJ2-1	ASSVGTSWAHEQF